These 25 T cell receptor beta chains came from one sample sequenced in a study of blood T cell repertoires in COVID-19. Repertoires were generated with immunoSEQ multiplex PCR, while TCRdb's copy carries only in-frame clones and drops some. This sample carries around 60,000 clones, more than 75% of them seen once, and the ten largest clones take 6.5% to 8.5%. The sequencing input was peripheral blood. These receptors were taken from a man aged 55 to 69 with acute or convalescent COVID-19.

The chain joins TRBV19 to TRBJ1-4; maybe TRBD1 (5 bases). CDR3 length: 14 residues. Germline-derived CDR1 and CDR2 are LNHDA and SQIVND (reference sequence). Trimming stripped 7 bases from V and 7 bases from J, with 16 bases between. CDR3 sequence: CASKAAGGGEKLFF. CDR3 DNA sequence: TGTGCCAGTAAGGCGGCAGGCGGGGGTGAAAAACTGTTTTTT.

The chain is built from TRBV5-4 and TRBJ1-4, with 7 bases matching TRBD1. The CDR3 sequence is 14 residues long. Germline values: CDR1 SGHNT, CDR2 YYREEE (reference sequence). J lost 6 bases, V lost 4 bases, and 6 bases had no gene match. In DNA, the CDR3 is TGTGCCAGCAGCCAAACAGGGGATGATGAAAAACTGTTTTTT. Translation gives CASSQTGDDEKLFF.

V and J are TRBV27 and TRBJ2-1; 14 bases are shared with TRBD2. There are 18 residues in the CDR3. CDR1 and CDR2 (germline): MNHEY, SMNVEV (reference sequence). V shed 2 bases and J 7 bases; nucleotides not matched to a gene: 10. The CDR3 region is CASSLGPKTSGGANEQFF. The CDR3 DNA sequence: TGTGCCAGCAGTTTAGGTCCCAAGACTAGCGGGGGGGCTAATGAGCAGTTCTTC.

The V and J genes are TRBV5-6 and TRBJ2-5; D might be TRBD2 (6 bases). This CDR3 spans 13 amino acids. Germline V gene lookup returns CDR1 SGHDT and CDR2 YYEEEE. Trimming pared 4 bases from V and 5 bases from J, leaving 12 bases between. In DNA form, the CDR3 reads TGTGCCAGCAGCCTCGCAGGAGGGGAGACCCAGTACTTC. It encodes CASSLAGGETQYF.

The chain is built from TRBV19 and TRBJ2-3; TRBD1 aligns across 7 bases. The V segment lost 8 bases and the J segment 2 bases; nucleotides outside the gene matches: 10. CDR3 length: 15 residues. Germline values: CDR1 LNHDA, CDR2 SQIVND (reference sequence). CDR3 sequence: CASQSGTASTDTQYF. The CDR3 DNA follows: TGTGCCAGTCAATCCGGGACAGCGTCCACAGATACGCAGTATTTT.

The table lists this clone with many counts. The gene calls are TRBV5-1 and TRBJ1-2, with D hard to call. V was trimmed by 2 bases and J by 6 bases, leaving 14 bases between them. Looked up from germline, CDR1 is SGHRS and CDR2 is YFSETQ. CDR3 length: 14 residues. DNA for the CDR3: TGCGCCAGCAGCTTAAACACCGTGGTCGATGGCTACACCTTC. The encoded protein is CASSLNTVVDGYTF.

V usage is TRBV29-1 and J usage is TRBJ2-1; 8 nucleotides align to TRBD1. The CDR3 extends over 14 amino acids. CDR1 is SQVTM, CDR2 ANQGSEA, per germline. Trimming cost V 6 bases and J 6 bases; bases outside gene matches: 10. In DNA, the CDR3 is TGCAGCGTGGGACAGGAAAAAGGGGTCAATGAGCAGTTCTTC. Protein sequence: CSVGQEKGVNEQFF.

This chain uses TRBV3-1 (or the pseudogene TRBV3-2) with TRBJ2-7; D not resolved. Germline-derived CDR1 and CDR2 are LGHDT and YNNKEL (reference sequence). This CDR3 spans 11 amino acids. V lost 1 base to trimming and J lost 5 bases, with 3 bases between them. The CDR3 here is CASSQVDEQYF. The CDR3 DNA follows: TGTGCCAGCAGCCAAGTCGACGAGCAGTACTTC.

J is TRBJ2-2 and V is TRBV15; D may be TRBD2 (7 bases). The CDR3 sequence is 17 residues long. Germline V gives CDR1 LNHNV, CDR2 YYDKDF (reference sequence). Deletions cut 5 bases from V and 0 bases from J, with 16 bases between. The DNA for the CDR3 is TGTGCCACCAGCGGGCGGACGGGGGGCGCGAACACCGGGGAGCTGTTTTTT. It yields the protein CATSGRTGGANTGELFF.

CDR3 loop: CASSPPAWGAGTGELFF. DNA of the CDR3: TGTGCCAGCTCACCACCGGCCTGGGGAGCTGGGACCGGGGAGCTGTTTTTT. The rearrangement joins TRBV18 to TRBJ2-2, with D possibly being TRBD2 (5 bases). Germline CDR1 and CDR2: KGHSH and LQKENI. The CDR3 has 17 residues. Trimming cost V 0 bases and J 5 bases, with 16 bases left between them.

The rearrangement links TRBV7-8 to TRBJ2-3; TRBD2 might be the D (7 bases). The CDR3 sequence is 16 residues long. Germline V gene data show CDR1 as SGHVS and CDR2 as FQNEAQ. V lost 1 base, J lost 3 bases, and 14 bases lay in between. The CDR3 spells CASSLESGGGTDTQYF. The CDR3 DNA follows: TGTGCCAGCAGCTTAGAGTCGGGGGGCGGGACAGATACGCAGTATTTT.

The gene calls are TRBV19 and TRBJ2-5; 12 nucleotides line up with TRBD2. Germline V gene data show CDR1 as LNHDA and CDR2 as SQIVND (reference sequence). J was trimmed by 5 bases and V by 10 bases; bases with no gene match: 11. The CDR3 loop spans 15 amino acids. The CDR3 loop is CATRHPSGGVETQYF. The CDR3 DNA reads as TGTGCCACCCGACACCCTAGCGGGGGGGTGGAGACCCAGTACTTC.

The rearrangement links TRBV24-1 to TRBJ2-3; 7 bases map to TRBD2. Germline CDR1 and CDR2: KGHDR and SFDVKD. CDR3 length: 15 residues. With V trimmed by 4 bases and J by 3 bases, 6 bases remained unmatched. The CDR3 protein is CATSEGGKGTDTQYF. The DNA for the CDR3 is TGTGCCACCAGTGAGGGGGGGAAGGGAACAGATACGCAGTATTTT.

The V gene is TRBV19, the J gene TRBJ1-1; D gene ambiguous. Germline V gives CDR1 LNHDA, CDR2 SQIVND (reference sequence). The CDR3 is made up of 15 amino acids. V dropped 4 bases and J dropped 2 bases, with 14 bases sitting between them. For the CDR3, the DNA is TGTGCCAGTAGTACTTCCGGGAAAACTAACACTGAAGCTTTCTTT. Its protein is CASSTSGKTNTEAFF.

The chain uses TRBV6-5 and TRBJ1-5; a possible D gene is TRBD1 (5 bases). CDR3 length equals 15 residues. CDR1 MNHEY and CDR2 SVGAGI come from the germline V gene. V gave up 6 bases and J gave up 0 bases, with 12 bases separating them. The CDR3 is CASSQTEYSNQPQHF. The CDR3 coding sequence is TGTGCCAGCAGCCAGACAGAGTATAGCAATCAGCCCCAGCATTTT.

V usage is TRBV6-4 and J usage is TRBJ2-3; TRBD2 matches at 8 bases. The CDR3 is made up of 17 amino acids. Looked up from germline, CDR1 is MRHNA and CDR2 is SNTAGT. The junction had 18 bases not matched to a gene; V was cut back by 5 bases and J by 8 bases. CDR3 coding DNA: TGTGCCAGCAGTCCGACGGGGGCGGGGGGCCCTCAAGGTACGCAGTATTTT. Amino acids: CASSPTGAGGPQGTQYF.

This clone was counted only a few times. The rearrangement uses TRBV2 and TRBJ2-2; D is unresolved. The CDR3 consists of 14 residues. V shed 4 bases and J shed 2 bases, with 8 bases lying between them. CDR1 and CDR2 (germline): SNHLY, FYNNEI. The CDR3 protein is CASSVIVNTGELFF. CDR3 coding DNA: TGTGCCAGCAGTGTTATAGTTAACACCGGGGAGCTGTTTTTT.

The chain uses TRBV2 and TRBJ1-6; 7 bases match TRBD1. The CDR3 is 14 amino acids. Germline V CDR1 and CDR2: SNHLY, FYNNEI. V dropped 6 bases and J dropped 10; count of bases not matched to a gene: 9. The CDR3 nucleotides read TGTGCCAGCAGGAATCGACAGGGATCCTCACCCCTCCACTTT. Translation gives CASRNRQGSSPLHF.

This sequence joins TRBV7-9 and TRBJ2-5; 13 bases match TRBD2. Looked up from germline, CDR1 is SEHNR and CDR2 is FQNEAQ (reference sequence). V dropped 1 base and J dropped 2; count of bases not matched to a gene: 1. The CDR3 covers 16 residues. This CDR3 is CASSLGTSGGQETQYF. For the CDR3, the DNA is TGTGCCAGCAGCTTAGGGACTAGCGGGGGTCAAGAGACCCAGTACTTC.

The rearrangement uses TRBV9 and TRBJ2-5, with 8 nucleotides matching TRBD1. CDR1 is SGDLS and CDR2 is YYNGEE in the germline V gene. This CDR3 spans 14 amino acids. V was pared by 4 bases and J by 1 base, with 3 bases of the junction left unmatched. The CDR3 loop reads CASSLGTGQETQYF. CDR3 DNA: TGTGCCAGCAGCCTCGGGACAGGCCAAGAGACCCAGTACTTC.

As DNA, the CDR3 is TGTGCCAGCAGTGCGCGGGGGGCCACGAATGAGCAGTTCTTC. It codes for CASSARGATNEQFF. The chain has TRBV2 and TRBJ2-1; 8 bases are shared with TRBD2. Germline loops: CDR1 SNHLY, CDR2 FYNNEI. This CDR3 is built from 14 residues. V trimming: 4 bases; J trimming: 7 bases; junction bases outside the gene matches: 6.

The chain carries TRBV12-1 and TRBJ2-5; TRBD1 is the table's D call and was not checked against the DNA. TRBV12-1 is listed as a pseudogene. The CDR3 is made up of 11 amino acids. The CDR3 loop reads CASSSGLTQYF. The CDR3 nucleotides are TGTGCCAGCAGCTCTGGCTTGACCCAGTACTTC.

CDR3 nucleotides: TGTGCCAGCAGCCAAGATCCGAGACTGTCCGGGGAGCTGTTTTTT. This encodes CASSQDPRLSGELFF. The gene calls are TRBV3-1 (or the pseudogene TRBV3-2) and TRBJ2-2; unclear D gene. Trimming cost V 0 bases and J 6 bases, with 11 bases left between them. The germline V gene encodes CDR1 LGHDT and CDR2 YNNKEL (reference sequence). CDR3 size: 15 residues.

This sequence joins TRBV15 and TRBJ2-2; 8 bases fit TRBD1. Germline V CDR1 and CDR2: LNHNV, YYDKDF (reference sequence). This CDR3 has 17 amino acids. The V segment lost 0 bases and the J segment 1 base; nucleotides outside the gene matches: 4. CDR3 in amino acids: CATSRDRQGRNTGELFF. The CDR3 DNA is TGTGCCACCAGCAGAGATCGACAGGGGAGGAACACCGGGGAGCTGTTTTTT.

The chain carries TRBV5-1 and TRBJ1-1; D is possibly TRBD1 (5 bases). Germline values: CDR1 SGHRS, CDR2 YFSETQ. The CDR3 is made up of 13 amino acids. The V end was cut by 3 bases, the J end by 7 bases, with 13 bases between. CDR3 sequence reads: CASSYPGYDEAFF. CDR3 DNA sequence: TGCGCCAGCAGCTACCCAGGGTACGATGAAGCTTTCTTT.